The next 21 T cell receptor beta chains were all read from a single sample in a study of cytomegalovirus exposure and HLA in healthy donors. Primers included in the PCR were 60 Vbeta and 13 Jbeta primers. Using immunoSEQ multiplex PCR, the repertoire was profiled, and TCRdb retains in-frame clones only, with some absent. Seen here are 100,000 to 150,000 clones, 77% observed once, and the top ten hold 9.5% to 15%. The material sequenced was PBMCs. The receptors here all came from a woman in her thirties or forties in good health and CMV-seropositive.

This chain connects TRBV28 to TRBJ2-1, with 8 bases that match TRBD2. The CDR3 covers 13 residues. V gave up 5 bases and J gave up 7 bases; unmatched junction bases: 4. The germline V gene has CDR1 MDHEN and CDR2 SYDVKM. The CDR3 is CASSSGSVNEQFF. Here the CDR3 DNA reads TGTGCCAGCAGTAGCGGGAGTGTGAATGAGCAGTTCTTC.

The genes are TRBV30 and TRBJ2-7; 8 bases agree with TRBD1. The germline V gene encodes CDR1 GTSNPN and CDR2 SVGIG (reference sequence). The CDR3 loop spans 14 amino acids. V shed 0 bases, J shed 7 bases, and the junction held 8 bases outside the gene matches. CDR3 region: CAWSVLQGAGEQYF. In nucleotides, the CDR3 is TGTGCCTGGAGTGTACTGCAGGGGGCGGGGGAGCAGTACTTC.

The chain is built from TRBV6-6 and TRBJ1-1; D may be TRBD1 (5 bases). V was clipped by 6 bases and J by 4 bases, with 12 bases between them. Germline V lookup: CDR1 MNHNY, CDR2 SVGAGI (reference sequence). The CDR3 length is 13 residues. Here the CDR3 reads CASSTGQGTEAFF. CDR3 nucleotides: TGTGCCAGCAGCACCGGACAAGGCACTGAAGCTTTCTTT.

This rearrangement joins TRBV9 to TRBJ1-1, with D maybe TRBD1 (5 bases). Trimming removed 0 bases at V and 0 bases at J, with 21 bases between. The CDR3 has 19 amino acids. The V gene's germline CDR1 is SGDLS and CDR2 YYNGEE. The CDR3 DNA sequence: TGTGCCAGCAGCGTAGTGAGTATTTGGAGACAGAGACTGAACACTGAAGCTTTCTTT. It codes for CASSVVSIWRQRLNTEAFF. Together with reference TRBV9 and TRBJ1-1, the CDR3 gives the full variable domain: DSGVTQTPKHLITATGQRVTLRCSPRSGDLSVYWYQQSLDQGLQFLIQYYNGEERAKGNILERFSAQQFPDLHSELNLSSLELGDSALYFCASSVVSIWRQRLNTEAFFGQGTRLTVV.

This chain joins TRBV19 and TRBJ2-1, with TRBD1 matching over 8 bases. The CDR3 is made up of 15 amino acids. The trim removed 4 bases at V and 9 bases at J, leaving 11 bases unmatched. Germline assignment: CDR1 LNHDA and CDR2 SQIVND (reference sequence). This chain's CDR3 is CASSTGTGQRGEQFF. In DNA, the CDR3 is TGTGCCAGTAGTACCGGGACAGGCCAGAGGGGTGAGCAGTTCTTC.

The rearrangement uses TRBV5-4 and TRBJ2-3; no definite D call. V lost 3 bases to trimming and J lost 5 bases, with 7 bases between them. This CDR3 spans 12 amino acids. Germline-derived CDR1 and CDR2 are SGHNT and YYREEE (reference sequence). The CDR3 DNA reads TGTGCCAGCAGCTGGTGGCAAGATACGCAGTATTTT. This translates into CASSWWQDTQYF.

The V and J genes are TRBV27 and TRBJ1-5, with D possibly matching TRBD1 (5 bases). The CDR3 has 13 residues. V was pared by 3 bases and J by 5 bases, with 8 bases between. Germline values: CDR1 MNHEY, CDR2 SMNVEV (reference sequence). CDR3 bases: TGTGCCAGCAGTTTTAGGGGTGATCAGCCCCAGCATTTT. Amino acids: CASSFRGDQPQHF.

The gene calls are TRBV28 and TRBJ1-2; 8 nucleotides line up with TRBD1. Losses at the gene ends were 4 bases for V and 4 bases for J; bases not matched to a gene: 8. CDR3 size: 15 residues. The germline V gene has CDR1 MDHEN and CDR2 SYDVKM. CDR3 amino acids: CASSSPAGGSYGYTF. The CDR3 region has the DNA TGTGCCAGCAGTTCCCCGGCAGGGGGCAGCTATGGCTACACCTTC.

This chain joins TRBV2 and TRBJ2-3; the D gene is possibly TRBD1 (5 bases). V was cut by 3 bases and J by 5 bases, with 12 bases left in between. Germline V gene lookup returns CDR1 SNHLY and CDR2 FYNNEI. This CDR3 is 14 amino acids long. The CDR3 region is CASSDRRVGDTQYF. In DNA form, the CDR3 reads TGTGCCAGCAGTGATCGCAGGGTGGGAGATACGCAGTATTTT.

In DNA form, the CDR3 reads TGCGCCAGCAGCCAAGTCGCTAGCGGCACCTACGAGCAGTACTTC. Protein sequence: CASSQVASGTYEQYF. This sequence joins TRBV4-1 and TRBJ2-7; 7 bases are a match to TRBD2. V shed 1 base, J shed 2 bases, and the junction held 5 bases outside the gene matches. The CDR3 sequence is 15 residues long. Germline values: CDR1 MGHRA, CDR2 YSYEKL.

The chain is built from TRBV7-9 and TRBJ1-1; D gene uncertain. The ends were cut back, 1 base at V and 2 bases at J, with 14 bases in the middle. The CDR3 sequence is 16 residues long. The V gene's germline CDR1 is SEHNR and CDR2 FQNEAQ (reference sequence). CDR3 loop: CASSLGAYKGNTEAFF. The CDR3 coding sequence is TGTGCCAGCAGCTTAGGGGCCTATAAAGGCAACACTGAAGCTTTCTTT.

V and J are TRBV5-1 and TRBJ2-5; D not certain. This CDR3 spans 13 amino acids. Germline V gene sequence: CDR1 SGHRS, CDR2 YFSETQ. Trimming removed 2 bases from V and 1 base from J, with 6 bases in between. The DNA for the CDR3 is TGCGCCAGCAGCTTCCGCGCCCAAGAGACCCAGTACTTC. Amino acid sequence: CASSFRAQETQYF.

The chain has TRBV30 and TRBJ1-5; D is unresolved. Germline values: CDR1 GTSNPN, CDR2 SVGIG (reference sequence). V was cut by 1 base and J by 4 bases, with 8 bases left in between. The CDR3 is 13 residues long. The CDR3, as DNA: TGTGCCTGGAGTGGGGCCTTAAATCAGCCCCAGCATTTT. Residues: CAWSGALNQPQHF.

J is TRBJ2-3 and V is TRBV10-3; the D is unclear. This CDR3 has 11 residues. Trimming took 7 bases from V and 3 from J, leaving 5 bases between them. The germline V gene has CDR1 ENHRY and CDR2 SYGVKD. CDR3 region: CAIKRTDTQYF. CDR3 nucleotide sequence: TGTGCCATCAAGAGAACAGATACGCAGTATTTT.

This chain joins TRBV5-1 and TRBJ2-7; 12 bases align to TRBD1. CDR1 is SGHRS, CDR2 YFSETQ, per germline. V was pared by 3 bases and J by 7 bases, with 5 bases of the junction left unmatched. CDR3 length: 14 amino acids. For the CDR3, the DNA is TGCGCCAGCAGCTCGGGACAGGGGGCGGGTGAGCAGTACTTC. Protein sequence: CASSSGQGAGEQYF.

This clone showed up just once. DNA of the CDR3: TGTGCCAGCAGTGGGGCGGGACAGGGTAGCGGAGGCTACACCTTC. This encodes CASSGAGQGSGGYTF. This chain uses TRBV6-5 with TRBJ1-2, with 9 bases lining up with TRBD1. The CDR3 runs to 15 residues. The V gene's germline CDR1 is MNHEY and CDR2 SVGAGI. With 5 bases clipped from V and 8 bases from J, the junction kept 12 bases outside the gene matches.

CDR3 sequence reads: CASGGSHADTQYF. CDR3 sequence (DNA): TGTGCCAGCGGGGGGAGTCACGCAGATACGCAGTATTTT. The chain carries TRBV25-1 and TRBJ2-3; a possible D gene is TRBD2 (6 bases). Germline loops: CDR1 MGHDK, CDR2 SYGVNS. V was cut by 8 bases and J by 4 bases, with 13 bases left in between. The CDR3 is 13 amino acids.

This rearrangement joins TRBV28 to TRBJ2-3, with D unresolved. Trimming removed 3 bases from V and 2 bases from J, with 6 bases in between. Germline V lookup: CDR1 MDHEN, CDR2 SYDVKM. The CDR3 loop spans 13 amino acids. CDR3 DNA sequence: TGTGCCAGCAGTTTCGGGTCCACAGATACGCAGTATTTT. It encodes CASSFGSTDTQYF.

The chain is built from TRBV11-2 and TRBJ1-3, with D unclear. Deletions cut 4 bases from V and 0 bases from J, with 7 bases between. The germline CDR1 and CDR2 sequences are SGHAT and FQNNGV. The CDR3 totals 14 residues. The CDR3 sequence is CASSSAGSGNTIYF. DNA for the CDR3: TGTGCCAGCAGCTCCGCCGGCTCTGGAAACACCATATATTTT.

This sequence joins TRBV6-1 and TRBJ1-3; 7 bases match TRBD1. CDR1 and CDR2 (germline): MNHNS, SASEGT. There are 17 residues in the CDR3. The V gene end was trimmed by 4 bases and the J gene end by 0 bases; junction bases not matched to a gene: 9. The CDR3 nucleotides read TGTGCCAGCAGTGTAGGGGCACAGGGGACCTCTGGAAACACCATATATTTT. The encoded protein is CASSVGAQGTSGNTIYF.

J is TRBJ2-1 and V is TRBV11-2, with no clear D. Germline CDR1 is SGHAT and CDR2 is FQNNGV. V was clipped by 5 bases and J by 0 bases, with 11 bases between them. The CDR3 is made up of 15 amino acids. In DNA form, the CDR3 reads TGTGCCAGCAGCCTCCGAAGGAGCTCCTACAATGAGCAGTTCTTC. Its protein product is CASSLRRSSYNEQFF.